This is a list of T cell receptor beta chains from one sample in a study of technical replicates of blood from a few donors. TCRdb keeps only in-frame clones here, not all; method: immunoSEQ multiplex PCR. Of about 69,000 clones listed, roughly 88% were seen once; the top ten hold roughly 4.8%. The sequenced sample consisted of PBMCs. These receptors were collected from a human donor in good health. Some clones in this sample may be carry-over from other donors' samples. The CDR3 runs from the conserved cysteine through the conserved F or W. D genes are given only for firm matches. Part of the rows lack a size; the others show once, few, many or a class for expanded clones.

J gene: TRBJ2-7; V gene: TRBV19; clone size: .; D gene: .; CDR3 DNA: TGTGCCAGTAGTACGACGCAGACTATTTTCCACGAGCAGTACTTC; CDR3 protein: CASSTTQTIFHEQYF
J gene: TRBJ1-6; V gene: TRBV5-4; clone size: few; D gene: .; CDR3 DNA: TGTGCCAGCAGCTTGGAAGGGGGCTATAATTCACCCCTCCACTTT; CDR3 protein: CASSLEGGYNSPLHF
J gene: TRBJ2-1; V gene: TRBV4-2; clone size: few; D gene: TRBD2; CDR3 DNA: TGTGCCAGCAGCCAAATAAAGACTAGCGGGGATCAGATCAATGAGCAGTTCTTC; CDR3 protein: CASSQIKTSGDQINEQFF
J gene: TRBJ2-3; V gene: TRBV7-9; clone size: .; D gene: .; CDR3 DNA: TGTGCCACCGGGGGAAGACAGGGAGGCACAGATACGCAGTATTTT; CDR3 protein: CATGGRQGGTDTQYF
J gene: TRBJ1-6; V gene: TRBV9; clone size: many; D gene: .; CDR3 DNA: TGTGCCAGCAGCCCACAACCCAATAATTCACCCCTCCACTTT; CDR3 protein: CASSPQPNNSPLHF
J gene: TRBJ2-5; V gene: TRBV7-8; clone size: .; D gene: .; CDR3 DNA: TGTGCCTCCTCCTCGGGTGATGGAGAGACCCAGTACTTC; CDR3 protein: CASSSGDGETQYF
J gene: TRBJ1-6; V gene: TRBV7-9; clone size: .; D gene: TRBD1; CDR3 DNA: TGTGCCAGCAGCTTAGGACAGGGAGTATCTTCACCCCTCCACTTT; CDR3 protein: CASSLGQGVSSPLHF
J gene: TRBJ2-1; V gene: TRBV15; clone size: .; D gene: .; CDR3 DNA: TGTGCCACCAGCAGAGAAGTTGTGGGACTCTACAATGAGCAGTTCTTC; CDR3 protein: CATSREVVGLYNEQFF
J gene: TRBJ1-3; V gene: TRBV5-4; clone size: once; D gene: .; CDR3 DNA: TGTGCCAGCAGCTTGAGCGTCTCTGGAAACACCATATATTTT; CDR3 protein: CASSLSVSGNTIYF
J gene: TRBJ2-7; V gene: TRBV7-2; clone size: .; D gene: .; CDR3 DNA: TGTGCCAGCAGCGTCGGAGGAGGGGGCATGGTCTACGAGCAGTACTTC; CDR3 protein: CASSVGGGGMVYEQYF
J gene: TRBJ2-2; V gene: TRBV19; clone size: .; D gene: .; CDR3 DNA: TGTGCCAGTAGTATGTTAGGGGACGGGGAGCTGTTTTTT; CDR3 protein: CASSMLGDGELFF
J gene: TRBJ2-7; V gene: TRBV11-3; clone size: once; D gene: .; CDR3 DNA: TGTGCCAGCAGCGCCAGGGATGGTTACGAGCAGTACTTC; CDR3 protein: CASSARDGYEQYF
J gene: TRBJ1-4; V gene: TRBV6-5; clone size: .; D gene: .; CDR3 DNA: TGTGCCAGCAGTTGGACAGACGCAACTAATGAAAAACTGTTTTTT; CDR3 protein: CASSWTDATNEKLFF
J gene: TRBJ1-5; V gene: TRBV4-2; clone size: .; D gene: .; CDR3 DNA: TGTGCCAGCAGCCAAGATCTAAGTAGGCGGGAGCAGCCCCAGCATTTT; CDR3 protein: CASSQDLSRREQPQHF
J gene: TRBJ1-5; V gene: TRBV5-8; clone size: .; D gene: TRBD1; CDR3 DNA: TGTGCCACTAGAGGGGACAGGGGGCTGCAGCCCCAGCATTTT; CDR3 protein: CATRGDRGLQPQHF
J gene: TRBJ2-7; V gene: TRBV19; clone size: .; D gene: .; CDR3 DNA: TGTGCCAGTAGTACCATAGGGACCAACGAAGGGGGGCAGTACTTC; CDR3 protein: CASSTIGTNEGGQYF
J gene: TRBJ2-1; V gene: TRBV7-2; clone size: .; D gene: TRBD2; CDR3 DNA: TGTGCCAGCAGCTTATTTGCTAGCGGGAGCTCCTACAATGAGCAGTTCTTC; CDR3 protein: CASSLFASGSSYNEQFF
J gene: TRBJ1-1; V gene: TRBV29-1; clone size: few; D gene: TRBD1; CDR3 DNA: TGCAGCGCCGCGGGACAGATGAACACTGAAGCTTTCTTT; CDR3 protein: CSAAGQMNTEAFF
J gene: TRBJ2-1; V gene: TRBV15; clone size: .; D gene: TRBD1; CDR3 DNA: TGTGCCACCAGCAGCCCGGGACAGGGGTCCTTATGGTCCTACAATGAGCAGTTCTTC; CDR3 protein: CATSSPGQGSLWSYNEQFF
J gene: TRBJ2-7; V gene: TRBV12-2; clone size: .; D gene: .; CDR3 DNA: TGTGCAAGTCGCTTCTACAGAGCCCCCTACGAGCAGTACTTC; CDR3 protein: CASRFYRAPYEQYF
J gene: TRBJ2-5; V gene: TRBV7-9; clone size: once; D gene: .; CDR3 DNA: TGTGCCAGCAGCTTAGCTGGACGGACACAAGAGACCCAGTACTTC; CDR3 protein: CASSLAGRTQETQYF
J gene: TRBJ2-7; V gene: TRBV7-9; clone size: .; D gene: .; CDR3 DNA: TGTGCCAGCAGCTTGACGGCCGCGGGGCAGTACTTC; CDR3 protein: CASSLTAAGQYF
J gene: TRBJ2-3; V gene: TRBV13; clone size: .; D gene: .; CDR3 DNA: TGTGCCAGCAGCTACGGGGGAGGCACAGATACGCAGTATTTT; CDR3 protein: CASSYGGGTDTQYF
J gene: TRBJ1-4; V gene: TRBV4-1; clone size: .; D gene: .; CDR3 DNA: TGCGCCAGCAGCCCCTGGGGGGGCGGGGAAAAACTGTTTTTT; CDR3 protein: CASSPWGGGEKLFF
J gene: TRBJ2-3; V gene: TRBV5-1; clone size: .; D gene: TRBD2; CDR3 DNA: TGCGCCAGCAGCGGGTTAGCGGGGGGAGGAGCAGATACGCAGTATTTT; CDR3 protein: CASSGLAGGGADTQYF
J gene: TRBJ2-7; V gene: TRBV4-1; clone size: .; D gene: .; CDR3 DNA: TGCGCCAGCAGCCCAGACCCTAGCTCCTACGAGCAGTACTTC; CDR3 protein: CASSPDPSSYEQYF
J gene: TRBJ2-5; V gene: TRBV6-1; clone size: .; D gene: .; CDR3 DNA: TGTGCCAGCAGTGAAATTGCGTCACGAGGGGAGACCCAGTACTTC; CDR3 protein: CASSEIASRGETQYF
J gene: TRBJ2-6; V gene: TRBV2; clone size: .; D gene: .; CDR3 DNA: TGTGCCAGCTCCGGGGGGCAGCTCTCCCGCTCTGGGGCCAACGTCCTGACTTTC; CDR3 protein: CASSGGQLSRSGANVLTF
J gene: TRBJ2-7; V gene: TRBV7-2; clone size: once; D gene: TRBD1; CDR3 DNA: TGTGCCAGCAGCCCCGCCGGGACAGGACCTCGAGAGCAGTACTTC; CDR3 protein: CASSPAGTGPREQYF
J gene: TRBJ2-7; V gene: TRBV5-1; clone size: .; D gene: .; CDR3 DNA: TGCGCCAGCAGCACCAAGACAGGCATCTCCTACGAGCAGTACTTC; CDR3 protein: CASSTKTGISYEQYF